This T cell receptor beta chain was observed in a study of T cells in narcolepsy. Notes on the study in general: HCRT-specific and TRIB2-specific autoreactive clonotypes appeared among same-patient CSF and blood CD4+ clonotypes.

The germline V gene has CDR1 SGDLS and CDR2 YYNGEE. The CDR3 consists of 14 residues. V trimming: 7 bases; J trimming: 2 bases; junction bases outside the gene matches: 9. Generated by immunoSEQ multiplex PCR, the TCRdb table keeps only in-frame clones and is missing some. The sample contains some 24,000 clones, more than 70% of which appear only once. A remark on this clone: Its matching antigen is unknown.

This clonotype was sampled from a human donor with narcolepsy. The rearrangement uses TRBV9 and TRBJ2-7; TRBD2 matches at 7 bases. Sequenced: CD45RA- memory CD4+ T cells from PBMCs. The CDR3 DNA is TGTGCCAGCTCCCGGGGGGACTTCCCCTACGAGCAGTACTTC. This encodes CASSRGDFPYEQYF.